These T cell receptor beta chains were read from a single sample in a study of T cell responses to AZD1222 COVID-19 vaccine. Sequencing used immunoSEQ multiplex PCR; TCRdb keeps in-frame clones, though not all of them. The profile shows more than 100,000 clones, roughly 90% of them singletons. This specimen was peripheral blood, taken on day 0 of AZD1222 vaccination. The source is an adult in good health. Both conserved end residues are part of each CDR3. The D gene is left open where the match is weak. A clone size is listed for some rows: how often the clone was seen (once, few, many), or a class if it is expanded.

CDR3aa: CASKQTTGLNQPQHF
CDR3nt: TGTGCCAGCAAACAAACGACAGGGCTCAATCAGCCCCAGCATTTT
j_gene: TRBJ1-5
abundance: once
d_gene: TRBD1
v_gene: TRBV2

CDR3aa: CASSRPAGGSYEQYF
CDR3nt: TGTGCCAGCAGTCGTCCTGCGGGAGGCTCCTACGAGCAGTACTTC
j_gene: TRBJ2-7
abundance: once
d_gene: TRBD2
v_gene: TRBV6-2/TRBV6-3

CDR3aa: CASSGTPRSGNTIYF
CDR3nt: TGTGCCAGCAGTGGGACACCTCGCTCTGGAAACACCATATATTTT
j_gene: TRBJ1-3
abundance: .
d_gene: .
v_gene: TRBV7-6

CDR3aa: CASSVTGITDTQYF
CDR3nt: TGTGCCAGTAGTGTAACAGGGATTACAGATACGCAGTATTTT
j_gene: TRBJ2-3
abundance: .
d_gene: .
v_gene: TRBV19

CDR3aa: CASSQMSGTEAFF
CDR3nt: TGTGCCAGCAGCCAAATGTCCGGCACTGAAGCTTTCTTT
j_gene: TRBJ1-1
abundance: .
d_gene: .
v_gene: TRBV14

CDR3aa: CASSPGNRKKSGANVLTF
CDR3nt: TGTGCCAGCAGCCCCGGGAACAGAAAAAAATCTGGGGCCAACGTCCTGACTTTC
j_gene: TRBJ2-6
abundance: .
d_gene: .
v_gene: TRBV28

CDR3aa: CASSRNQGFGNTIYF
CDR3nt: TGCGCCAGCAGCCGCAATCAGGGTTTTGGAAACACCATATATTTT
j_gene: TRBJ1-3
abundance: .
d_gene: .
v_gene: TRBV5-1

CDR3aa: CASSSIFRDRGNEQYF
CDR3nt: TGTGCCAGCAGCTCCATTTTTCGGGACAGGGGGAACGAGCAGTACTTC
j_gene: TRBJ2-7
abundance: .
d_gene: TRBD1
v_gene: TRBV7-8

CDR3aa: CASSQPGTGGTYEQYF
CDR3nt: TGTGCCAGCAGCCAACCTGGGACAGGGGGGACCTACGAGCAGTACTTC
j_gene: TRBJ2-7
abundance: .
d_gene: TRBD1
v_gene: TRBV4-2

CDR3aa: CASSGSLAGASFF
CDR3nt: TGTGCCAGCAGTGGCAGTTTGGCGGGAGCATCATTCTTC
j_gene: TRBJ2-1
abundance: .
d_gene: TRBD2
v_gene: TRBV12-3/TRBV12-4

CDR3aa: CASSSPGQGFYGYTF
CDR3nt: TGTGCCAGCAGCTCTCCGGGACAGGGGTTCTATGGCTACACCTTC
j_gene: TRBJ1-2
abundance: .
d_gene: TRBD1
v_gene: TRBV6-5

CDR3aa: CATSPYRSSGNTIYF
CDR3nt: TGTGCCACCAGCCCATACAGAAGCTCTGGAAACACCATATATTTT
j_gene: TRBJ1-3
abundance: .
d_gene: .
v_gene: TRBV24-1

CDR3aa: CASSGGLATITGELFF
CDR3nt: TGTGCCAGCAGCGGGGGGCTAGCGACAATCACCGGGGAGCTGTTTTTT
j_gene: TRBJ2-2
abundance: .
d_gene: .
v_gene: TRBV7-2

CDR3aa: CATSLGAGYGYTF
CDR3nt: TGTGCCACCAGTTTGGGGGCTGGCTATGGCTACACCTTC
j_gene: TRBJ1-2
abundance: .
d_gene: .
v_gene: TRBV24-1

CDR3aa: CASSITGIQVNNEQFF
CDR3nt: TGCGCCAGCAGCATCACAGGGATCCAGGTCAACAATGAGCAGTTCTTC
j_gene: TRBJ2-1
abundance: .
d_gene: .
v_gene: TRBV5-1

CDR3aa: CAISDRQGRSQWEQYF
CDR3nt: TGTGCCATCAGTGATAGACAGGGGCGGTCGCAGTGGGAGCAGTACTTC
j_gene: TRBJ2-7
abundance: .
d_gene: TRBD1
v_gene: TRBV10-3

CDR3aa: CAWGVGVGTEAFF
CDR3nt: TGTGCCTGGGGGGTGGGGGTTGGCACTGAAGCTTTCTTT
j_gene: TRBJ1-1
abundance: .
d_gene: .
v_gene: TRBV30

CDR3aa: CASIRRGGNYGYTF
CDR3nt: TGTGCCAGCATCCGAAGGGGGGGAAACTATGGCTACACCTTC
j_gene: TRBJ1-2
abundance: .
d_gene: .
v_gene: TRBV5-6

CDR3aa: CASSSRPGGNGYTF
CDR3nt: TGTGCCAGCAGCTCCCGCCCAGGAGGAAATGGCTACACCTTC
j_gene: TRBJ1-2
abundance: .
d_gene: .
v_gene: TRBV5-5

CDR3aa: CASSTQPGLAGGLTGELFF
CDR3nt: TGTGCCAGTAGTACCCAACCGGGACTAGCGGGGGGACTCACCGGGGAGCTGTTTTTT
j_gene: TRBJ2-2
abundance: .
d_gene: TRBD2
v_gene: TRBV19

CDR3aa: CASSFIRTEAFF
CDR3nt: TGTGCCAGCAGCTTTATTCGGACTGAAGCTTTCTTT
j_gene: TRBJ1-1
abundance: .
d_gene: .
v_gene: TRBV7-9

CDR3aa: CSVDNLGTEAFF
CDR3nt: TGCAGCGTTGATAACCTGGGGACTGAAGCTTTCTTT
j_gene: TRBJ1-1
abundance: few
d_gene: .
v_gene: TRBV29-1

CDR3aa: CASSSPGLAAETQYF
CDR3nt: TGTGCCAGCAGTTCTCCGGGACTAGCGGCAGAGACCCAGTACTTC
j_gene: TRBJ2-5
abundance: .
d_gene: TRBD2
v_gene: TRBV6-5

CDR3aa: CASSIMDRNEKLFF
CDR3nt: TGTGCCAGTAGTATAATGGACAGAAATGAAAAACTGTTTTTT
j_gene: TRBJ1-4
abundance: few
d_gene: .
v_gene: TRBV19

CDR3aa: CATSRDRGTGELFF
CDR3nt: TGTGCCACCAGCAGAGATCGGGGGACCGGGGAGCTGTTTTTT
j_gene: TRBJ2-2
abundance: once
d_gene: .
v_gene: TRBV15

CDR3aa: CATTRRYNEKLFF
CDR3nt: TGCGCCACCACCCGCAGGTATAATGAAAAACTGTTTTTT
j_gene: TRBJ1-4
abundance: .
d_gene: .
v_gene: TRBV10-1

CDR3aa: CASSPTTGGTYNEQFF
CDR3nt: TGTGCCAGCTCACCAACGACAGGGGGCACCTACAATGAGCAGTTCTTC
j_gene: TRBJ2-1
abundance: .
d_gene: TRBD1
v_gene: TRBV18